These T cell receptor beta chains were read from a single sample in a study of blood T cell repertoires in COVID-19. Sequencing was performed with immunoSEQ multiplex PCR; in TCRdb, only in-frame clones are kept and a portion is missing. The top ten clones hold 1.7% of a sample with roughly 400,000 clones, just under 90% of them seen once. Sequences were obtained from PBMCs or T cells enriched from blood (not recorded which). The source of these receptors is a woman aged 25 to 39 who had recovered from COVID-19. CDR3s include the opening cysteine and the closing phenylalanine or tryptophan. The D gene is left open where the match is weak. Clone sizes are given selectively: once, few, many, or a class where the clone is expanded.

V gene	clone size	D gene	J gene	CDR3 DNA	CDR3 protein
TRBV30	.	TRBD1	TRBJ1-6	TGTGCCTGGTCGACAGGGGCTAATTCACCCCTCCACTTT	CAWSTGANSPLHF
TRBV10-3	few	.	TRBJ1-1	TGTGCCATCAGTGAGAGGGGTAGTAAGACTGAAGCTTTCTTT	CAISERGSKTEAFF
TRBV4-2	.	TRBD1	TRBJ1-2	TGTGCCAGCAGCCAAGGCCGACAGGGGTATGGCTACACCTTC	CASSQGRQGYGYTF
TRBV4-1	.	.	TRBJ2-1	TGCGCCAGCAGCCATCGTGTGGGGGGTCCTTCCTACAATGAGCAGTTCTTC	CASSHRVGGPSYNEQFF
TRBV4-3	.	.	TRBJ1-5	TGCGCCAGCAGCCAAAGTATTCAGAGCAATCAGCCCCAGCATTTT	CASSQSIQSNQPQHF
TRBV11-2	.	.	TRBJ2-7	TGTGCCAGCAGCTTAGAGGTGGCAGGCGAGCAGTACTTC	CASSLEVAGEQYF
TRBV7-8	.	.	TRBJ2-5	TGTGCCAGCAGCTCCCAGCACGGGGGCCAAGAGACCCAGTACTTC	CASSSQHGGQETQYF
TRBV7-9	.	.	TRBJ2-2	TGTGCCAGCAGCTTAGTAGTGGGCCCCGCGAACACCGGGGAGCTGTTTTTT	CASSLVVGPANTGELFF
TRBV6-4	.	.	TRBJ2-2	TGTGCCAGCAGCCCCCAACCAGGGCCGAACACCGGGGAGCTGTTTTTT	CASSPQPGPNTGELFF
TRBV28	.	.	TRBJ2-7	TGTGCCAGCAGTTTACCCGCCTACGAGCAGTACTTC	CASSLPAYEQYF
TRBV7-8	.	TRBD1	TRBJ1-5	TGTGCCAGCAGCGGTCGGGACAGGGGGAGCAATCAGCCCCAGCATTTT	CASSGRDRGSNQPQHF
TRBV12-3/TRBV12-4	.	.	TRBJ1-2	TGTGCCAGCAGTTTGCGGGGCAGCTATGGCTACACCTTC	CASSLRGSYGYTF
TRBV28	.	.	TRBJ1-5	TGTGCCAGCAGCCGCGGGGGGTATCAGCCCCAGCATTTT	CASSRGGYQPQHF
TRBV2	.	.	TRBJ2-7	TGTGCCAGCAGTAAACCGGGACATCTTGAGGCCGAGCAGTACTTC	CASSKPGHLEAEQYF
TRBV3-1/TRBV3-2	few	.	TRBJ1-2	TGTGCCAGCAGCCACAAAACCGGGATCAACTATGGCTACACCTTC	CASSHKTGINYGYTF